Presented here are 5 T cell receptor beta chains from one specimen sequenced in a study of T cell repertoires in cytomegalovirus infection. One entry per CDR3 protein results from TCRdb running MiXCR on the reads. There are 250,000 to 300,000 distinct CDR3 sequences in the sample; approximately 14% occur only once, and roughly 8.9% lies in the top ten. Sample: PBMCs. Source of these receptors: a human donor in good health (CMV status not recorded). Some clones in this sample may be carry-over from other donors' samples.

This clonotype was seen a few times. V and J are TRBV28 and TRBJ2-2; 7 bases align to TRBD2. The CDR3 is 12 amino acids. V trimming: 5 bases; J trimming: 9 bases; junction bases outside the gene matches: 3. Per the germline V gene, CDR1 is MDHEN and CDR2 is SYDVKM. The DNA for the CDR3 is TGTGCCAGCAGTGCGGGGGTGCGGGAGCTGTTTTTT. This sequence encodes CASSAGVRELFF.

In this sample, this clonotype turned up many times. The chain recombines TRBV12-3 or TRBV12-4 with TRBJ2-3; D remains unclear. This CDR3 region has 15 residues. Trimming removed 6 bases at V and 7 bases at J, with 20 bases between. CDR3 sequence reads: CASSSTGATDYTQYF. The DNA for the CDR3 is TGTGCCAGCAGCTCCACGGGTGCAACCGATTATACGCAGTATTTT.

At least ten counts were recorded for this clonotype. This sequence joins TRBV11-2 and TRBJ1-1, with D hard to call. This CDR3 is 15 amino acids long. Germline V CDR1 and CDR2: SGHAT, FQNNGV. Trimming removed 5 bases at V and 4 bases at J, with 17 bases between. CDR3 region: CASSAERPEGTEAFF. CDR3 bases: TGTGCCAGCAGCGCCGAAAGACCAGAGGGCACTGAAGCTTTCTTT. Drawing the rest from reference TRBV11-2 and TRBJ1-1, the complete variable domain is EAGVAQSPRYKIIEKRQSVAFWCNPISGHATLYWYQQILGQGPKLLIQFQNNGVVDDSQLPKDRFSAERLKGVDSTLKIQPAKLEDSAVYLCASSAERPEGTEAFFGQGTRLTVV.

This clonotype was found many times. The chain couples TRBV7-8 to TRBJ1-6, with D possibly TRBD1 on 6 matching bases. Germline loops: CDR1 SGHVS, CDR2 FQNEAQ. The CDR3 spans 14 residues. The V and J ends lost 0 bases and 9 bases respectively, with 9 bases between them. The CDR3 region is CASSLALGGSPLHF. The CDR3 DNA reads TGTGCCAGCAGCTTAGCCTTAGGGGGTTCACCCCTCCACTTT.

This chain joins TRBV28 and TRBJ1-5, with TRBD1 matching 7 bases. CDR3 length: 17 residues. Germline loops: CDR1 MDHEN, CDR2 SYDVKM. Trimming at V came to 4 bases and at J to 10 bases, leaving 19 bases not matched to a gene. The CDR3 sequence: CASSSPPLTGRVSPQHF. The CDR3 DNA follows: TGTGCCAGCAGTTCACCCCCCCTGACAGGGAGGGTAAGTCCCCAGCATTTT.